These 19 T cell receptor beta chains originate from one sample sequenced in a study of T cell changes during pregnancy in multiple sclerosis. Produced via immunoSEQ multiplex PCR; TCRdb's table is partial and in-frame only. The sample includes some 70,000 clones, 70% to 90% of them seen just once. The sequences come from peripheral blood, collected before pregnancy. These receptors were obtained from a female donor with multiple sclerosis, enrolled in a pregnancy study.

The chain links TRBV7-9 to TRBJ1-2; D is perhaps TRBD1 (6 bases). Trimming took off 1 base at V and 4 bases at J, with 10 bases between the two ends. This CDR3 region has 14 residues. Germline V gene lookup returns CDR1 SEHNR and CDR2 FQNEAQ (reference sequence). The CDR3 bases are TGTGCCAGCAGCTTAGGAGTGGGGGCCTATGGCTACACCTTC. It codes for CASSLGVGAYGYTF.

The CDR3 loop reads CASSQEPTGGYGYTF. The DNA of the CDR3 is TGCGCCAGCAGCCAAGAACCGACAGGGGGCTATGGCTACACCTTC. The rearrangement uses TRBV4-1 and TRBJ1-2; 9 bases fit TRBD1. The CDR3 consists of 15 residues. With V trimmed by 0 bases and J by 4 bases, 3 bases remained unmatched. In germline, CDR1 is MGHRA, CDR2 YSYEKL.

The V gene is TRBV6-1, the J gene TRBJ2-5, with 10 bases matching TRBD1. The CDR3 has 15 residues. With V trimmed by 4 bases and J by 4 bases, 6 bases remained unmatched. Germline CDR1 and CDR2: MNHNS and SASEGT. The CDR3 region is CASSVWDRGRETQYF. CDR3 coding DNA: TGTGCCAGCAGTGTCTGGGACAGGGGCCGAGAGACCCAGTACTTC.

The chain couples TRBV5-1 to TRBJ2-7; TRBD2 aligns across 7 bases. V shed 2 bases and J 5 bases; nucleotides not matched to a gene: 10. CDR3 length: 15 residues. Germline CDR1 is SGHRS and CDR2 is YFSETQ. The CDR3 protein is CASSFGLGTLDEQYF. Written as DNA, the CDR3 is TGCGCCAGCAGCTTCGGACTAGGGACGCTGGACGAGCAGTACTTC. Full variable domain (rest looked up from reference TRBV5-1 and TRBJ2-7): KAGVTQTPRYLIKTRGQQVTLSCSPISGHRSVSWYQQTPGQGLQFLFEYFSETQRNKGNFPGRFSGRQFSNSRSEMNVSTLELGDSALYLCASSFGLGTLDEQYFGPGTRLTVT.

This clone was observed a handful of times. The rearrangement links TRBV27 to TRBJ1-2, with D unresolved. The germline CDR1 and CDR2 sequences are MNHEY and SMNVEV (reference sequence). The CDR3 contains 14 residues. V lost 4 bases and J 4 bases, leaving 13 bases between the germline ends. The CDR3 bases are TGTGCCAGCAGTTCATCGTCAACAACCTATGGCTACACCTTC. This gives the protein CASSSSSTTYGYTF.

The chain recombines TRBV27 with TRBJ2-7; 7 nucleotides match TRBD2. The V segment lost 6 bases and the J segment 4 bases; nucleotides outside the gene matches: 9. CDR1 and CDR2 from the germline V gene are MNHEY and SMNVEV (reference sequence). The CDR3 spans 14 residues. The CDR3 sequence is CASSSSGRAYEQYF. CDR3 bases: TGTGCCAGCAGCTCATCAGGGAGGGCGTACGAGCAGTACTTC.

J is TRBJ2-3 and V is TRBV25-1; D gene unclear. Trimming pared 3 bases from V and 2 bases from J, leaving 6 bases between. The CDR3 totals 13 residues. Germline V lookup: CDR1 MGHDK, CDR2 SYGVNS. CDR3: CASSERNTDTQYF. DNA for the CDR3: TGTGCCAGCAGTGAGCGGAACACAGATACGCAGTATTTT. The full variable domain, in which reference TRBV25-1 and TRBJ2-3 provide the parts outside the CDR3, is EADIYQTPRYLVIGTGKKITLECSQTMGHDKMYWYQQDPGMELHLIHYSYGVNSTEKGDLSSESTVSRIRTEHFPLTLESARPSHTSQYLCASSERNTDTQYFGPGTRLTVL.

In nucleotides, the CDR3 is TGTGCCAGCAGCGTAGCTGGAGGGGGCTCCGGCGAAAAACTGTTTTTT. Amino acid sequence: CASSVAGGGSGEKLFF. The chain couples TRBV9 to TRBJ1-4, with 7 bases identical to TRBD1. V lost 0 bases to trimming and J lost 8 bases; unmatched junction nucleotides: 10. The CDR3 is 16 amino acids. Germline V gene data show CDR1 as SGDLS and CDR2 as YYNGEE. The entire variable domain, with the rest obtained from reference TRBV9 and TRBJ1-4, is as follows: DSGVTQTPKHLITATGQRVTLRCSPRSGDLSVYWYQQSLDQGLQFLIQYYNGEERAKGNILERFSAQQFPDLHSELNLSSLELGDSALYFCASSVAGGGSGEKLFFGSGTQLSVL.

V is TRBV5-1 and J is TRBJ2-4; TRBD2 is a possible D gene (6 bases). Germline CDR1 is SGHRS and CDR2 is YFSETQ. Trimming shortened V by 4 bases and J by 6 bases, and 17 bases separated the two germline ends. The CDR3 sequence is 15 residues long. The CDR3 coding sequence is TGCGCCAGCAGCCCCTCCCCCGGGACTTTAAACATTCAGTACTTC. It translates to CASSPSPGTLNIQYF.

This chain joins TRBV5-1 and TRBJ1-3, with TRBD1 matching over 7 bases. J lost 0 bases, V lost 4 bases, and 7 bases had no gene match. Germline CDR1 SGHRS, CDR2 YFSETQ. CDR3 size: 16 residues. CDR3 protein: CASSLRDRLSGNTIYF. The CDR3 coding sequence is TGCGCCAGCAGCCTCCGGGACAGACTCTCTGGAAACACCATATATTTT.

This chain links TRBV10-1 with TRBJ2-1; tentative D call: TRBD2 (6 bases). The germline gives CDR1 WNHNN, CDR2 SYGVQD (reference sequence). Trimming stripped 3 bases from V and 5 bases from J, with 17 bases between. The CDR3 is made up of 16 amino acids. CDR3 sequence reads: CASSESRGGLHNEQFF. The CDR3 bases are TGCGCCAGCAGTGAAAGTAGAGGAGGGTTACACAATGAGCAGTTCTTC.

As for this clone: The junction departs from germline at one end; a sequencing error may be responsible. The chain recombines TRBV5-6 with TRBJ1-1; D call uncertain. From germline, CDR1 is SGHDT and CDR2 YYEEEE. The CDR3 totals 17 residues. CDR3 region: CASTLLDRGHSDTEAFF. The CDR3 nucleotides read TGTGCCAGCACCTTGCTTGACCGCGGGCATTCGGACACTGAAGCTTTCTTT.

The V gene is TRBV5-4, the J gene TRBJ2-3, with 10 positions matching TRBD2. Germline CDR1 reads SGHNT; CDR2 reads YYREEE (reference sequence). The CDR3 spans 17 residues. With V trimmed by 3 bases and J by 1 base, 8 bases remained unmatched. The CDR3 DNA reads TGTGCCAGCAGCTATTCTAGCGGGAGAGCGGGCACAGATACGCAGTATTTT. Translation gives CASSYSSGRAGTDTQYF. The full variable domain, rest sourced from reference TRBV5-4 and TRBJ2-3, is ETGVTQSPTHLIKTRGQQVTLRCSSQSGHNTVSWYQQALGQGPQFIFQYYREEENGRGNFPPRFSGLQFPNYSSELNVNALELDDSALYLCASSYSSGRAGTDTQYFGPGTRLTVL.

V usage is TRBV7-2 and J usage is TRBJ1-1; 8 bases are a match to TRBD1. The CDR3 is made up of 14 amino acids. The V gene's germline CDR1 is SGHTA and CDR2 FQGNSA. V was clipped by 11 bases and J by 3 bases; unmatched bases: 11. CDR3 region: CAGNPGGVYTEAFF. In nucleotides, the CDR3 is TGTGCCGGAAACCCAGGGGGCGTGTACACTGAAGCTTTCTTT.

This sequence joins TRBV7-2 and TRBJ1-6; tentative D call: TRBD1 (5 bases). The CDR3 sequence is 15 residues long. Trimming stripped 7 bases from V and 3 bases from J, with 13 bases between. Germline V gene lookup returns CDR1 SGHTA and CDR2 FQGNSA. The CDR3, as DNA: TGTGCCAGCAAGGGGATTGGTGACTATAATTCACCCCTCCACTTT. The encoded protein is CASKGIGDYNSPLHF. The full variable domain, completed using reference TRBV7-2 and TRBJ1-6, is GAGVSQSPSNKVTEKGKDVELRCDPISGHTALYWYRQSLGQGLEFLIYFQGNSAPDKSGLPSDRFSAERTGGSVSTLTIQRTQQEDSAVYLCASKGIGDYNSPLHFGNGTRLTVT.

This chain links TRBV6-5 with TRBJ1-2; possible D gene TRBD1, 6 bases. Germline V gene sequence: CDR1 MNHEY, CDR2 SVGAGI. Trimming removed 0 bases from V and 4 bases from J, with 12 bases in between. CDR3 length: 15 residues. The CDR3 nucleotides read TGTGCCAGCAGTTACTCGAACAGGGCCACCTATGGCTACACCTTC. It codes for CASSYSNRATYGYTF.

The chain recombines TRBV9 with TRBJ2-2, with a weak D call TRBD2 (5 bases). From germline, CDR1 is SGDLS and CDR2 YYNGEE. CDR3 length equals 17 residues. V was clipped by 1 base and J by 10 bases, with 23 bases between them. The CDR3 loop is CASSVRERKGSYEELFF. The CDR3 DNA reads as TGTGCCAGCAGCGTAAGGGAGCGGAAAGGCTCGTATGAGGAGCTGTTTTTT. Full variable domain (remainder filled in from reference TRBV9 and TRBJ2-2): DSGVTQTPKHLITATGQRVTLRCSPRSGDLSVYWYQQSLDQGLQFLIQYYNGEERAKGNILERFSAQQFPDLHSELNLSSLELGDSALYFCASSVRERKGSYEELFFGEGSRLTVL.

The chain links TRBV10-3 to TRBJ1-4; weak D call: TRBD1 (6 bases). Trimming pared 3 bases from V and 6 bases from J, leaving 17 bases between. Per germline, CDR1 ENHRY and CDR2 SYGVKD. This CDR3 has 16 amino acids. CDR3 DNA sequence: TGTGCCATCAGTGATGTGGGGGGGCGCGTGGATGAAAAACTGTTTTTT. It encodes CAISDVGGRVDEKLFF.

This sequence joins TRBV6-6 and TRBJ1-4; D is undetermined. V was pared by 7 bases and J by 7 bases, with 13 bases between. CDR3 length equals 13 residues. The germline V gene has CDR1 MNHNY and CDR2 SVGAGI (reference sequence). Here the CDR3 DNA reads TGTGCCAGCAAAAAGGGAGACGGTGAAAAACTGTTTTTT. Its translation: CASKKGDGEKLFF.